These 21 T cell receptor beta chains originate from one sample sequenced in a study of blood T cell repertoires in COVID-19. The protocol was immunoSEQ multiplex PCR, while the TCRdb copy is restricted to in-frame clones and leaves out a portion. Counted here are roughly 38,000 clones, over 80% occurring once; the ten biggest clones make up around 10%. Sample: peripheral blood. These receptors were taken from a woman between 70 and 85 years old with acute or convalescent COVID-19.

This chain joins TRBV6-2 or TRBV6-3 and TRBJ2-7; D may be TRBD2 (5 bases). The germline V gene encodes CDR1 MNHEY and CDR2 SVGEGT. V was cut by 2 bases and J by 3 bases, with 8 bases left in between. The CDR3 has 13 amino acids. For the CDR3, the DNA is TGTGCCAGCAGTTACGGGAGCCGCTACGAGCAGTACGTC. Protein: CASSYGSRYEQYV.

V is TRBV7-3 and J is TRBJ2-2, with a weak D call TRBD1 (6 bases). Per the germline V gene, CDR1 is SGHTA and CDR2 is FQGTGA. The CDR3 has 14 residues. Trimming took 5 bases from V and 8 from J, leaving 15 bases between them. CDR3 DNA sequence: TGTGCCAGCAGCCCCACAGGGAGCATAGGGGAGCTGTTTTTT. As protein: CASSPTGSIGELFF. Supplemented by reference TRBV7-3 and TRBJ2-2, the full variable domain reads GAGVSQTPSNKVTEKGKYVELRCDPISGHTALYWYRQSLGQGPEFLIYFQGTGAADDSGLPNDRFFAVRPEGSVSTLKIQRTERGDSAVYLCASSPTGSIGELFFGEGSRLTVL.

This clone was detected only a few times. V and J are TRBV28 and TRBJ2-2, with a tentative D call TRBD1 (6 bases). The CDR3 has 13 residues. The germline V gene encodes CDR1 MDHEN and CDR2 SYDVKM. V lost 7 bases and J 4 bases, leaving 10 bases between the germline ends. The chain's CDR3 is CASKGGGTGELFF. CDR3 coding DNA: TGTGCCAGCAAAGGGGGTGGCACCGGGGAGCTGTTTTTT.

The rearrangement joins TRBV7-8 to TRBJ2-4; a weak D match, TRBD2 (5 bases). The CDR3 is 14 residues long. CDR1 and CDR2 from the germline V gene are SGHVS and FQNEAQ. Trimming removed 5 bases at V and 2 bases at J, with 10 bases between. Written as DNA, the CDR3 is TGTGCCAGCAGCCACGGAGGAACCAAAAACATTCAGTACTTC. Translated, it gives CASSHGGTKNIQYF.

This chain uses TRBV5-1 with TRBJ1-4, with 10 bases aligning to TRBD1. Germline V lookup: CDR1 SGHRS, CDR2 YFSETQ. The CDR3 extends over 16 amino acids. The V and J ends lost 2 bases and 7 bases, in that order; junction bases with no gene match: 8. The CDR3 loop reads CASSLGPGQGSEKLFF. The CDR3 DNA follows: TGCGCCAGCAGCTTAGGACCGGGACAGGGGAGTGAAAAACTGTTTTTT.

The genes are TRBV27 and TRBJ1-1, with TRBD1 as a possible D gene (6 bases). This CDR3 is built from 13 residues. Germline values: CDR1 MNHEY, CDR2 SMNVEV (reference sequence). V dropped 3 bases and J dropped 10 bases, with 15 bases sitting between them. Written as DNA, the CDR3 is TGTGCCAGCAGTTTCGGGGGGCAAGGAGGAGCTTTCTTT. Its protein is CASSFGGQGGAFF.

The chain joins TRBV19 to TRBJ1-4; perhaps TRBD1 as D (5 bases). This CDR3 has 14 amino acids. CDR1 and CDR2 from the germline V gene are LNHDA and SQIVND (reference sequence). V dropped 7 bases and J dropped 8 bases, with 17 bases sitting between them. For the CDR3, the DNA is TGTGCCAGTACCGAATTAGGCGGGGGGGAAAAACTGTTTTTT. It codes for CASTELGGGEKLFF.

The chain carries TRBV7-2 and TRBJ1-6; D is undetermined. V was pared by 4 bases and J by 8 bases, with 15 bases between. The length of the CDR3 is 15 residues. The germline V gene encodes CDR1 SGHTA and CDR2 FQGNSA. The CDR3 coding sequence is TGTGCCAGCAGCTCCCTTGTCCCCGGGGATTCACCCCTCCACTTT. Its protein product is CASSSLVPGDSPLHF. Variable domain in full (rest from reference TRBV7-2 and TRBJ1-6): GAGVSQSPSNKVTEKGKDVELRCDPISGHTALYWYRQSLGQGLEFLIYFQGNSAPDKSGLPSDRFSAERTGGSVSTLTIQRTQQEDSAVYLCASSSLVPGDSPLHFGNGTRLTVT.

J is TRBJ1-6 and V is TRBV10-3, with D unclear. V lost 3 bases and J lost 5, with 11 bases in between. This CDR3 is built from 15 residues. Germline V lookup: CDR1 ENHRY, CDR2 SYGVKD. The CDR3 coding sequence is TGTGCCATCAGTGATCTCGGGAAAGATAATTCACCCCTCCACTTT. This gives the protein CAISDLGKDNSPLHF.

The V call is TRBV7-2, the J call TRBJ2-1; TRBD2 agrees at 11 bases. Germline V gene data show CDR1 as SGHTA and CDR2 as FQGNSA. CDR3 length: 16 residues. The V and J ends lost 5 bases and 2 bases, in that order; junction bases with no gene match: 5. The CDR3 bases are TGTGCCAGCAGCCTAGTAGCGGGAGGGACCTACAATGAGCAGTTCTTC. Protein: CASSLVAGGTYNEQFF.

The chain uses TRBV11-3 and TRBJ2-7; a possible D gene is TRBD1 (5 bases). Between the trimmed V and J ends, which lost 4 bases and 2 bases, there was a span of 9 bases. The CDR3 has 13 amino acids. The germline V gene has CDR1 SGHNT and CDR2 YENEEA. DNA of the CDR3: TGTGCCAGCAGCTCTCGACAGACCTACGAGCAGTACGTC. Translated: CASSSRQTYEQYV.

The chain recombines TRBV18 with TRBJ1-2, with D possibly matching TRBD1 (6 bases). Germline values: CDR1 KGHSH, CDR2 LQKENI. The V end was cut by 4 bases, the J end by 2 bases, with 8 bases between. The CDR3 loop spans 13 amino acids. In DNA form, the CDR3 reads TGTGCCAGCTCACAACAGGGAAACTATGGCTACACCTTC. Translation: CASSQQGNYGYTF.

This chain links TRBV2 with TRBJ1-4; 9 nucleotides line up with TRBD1. This CDR3 has 16 amino acids. V shed 5 bases and J 8 bases; nucleotides not matched to a gene: 12. Germline CDR1 and CDR2: SNHLY and FYNNEI. CDR3 in DNA: TGTGCCAGCAGTCCCGGACCAACAGGGGGCTCCGAAAAACTGTTTTTT. Protein sequence: CASSPGPTGGSEKLFF.

The table lists this clone with a count of one. At the DNA level, this CDR3 is encoded by other sequences in the same sample as well. J is TRBJ1-4 and V is TRBV4-3; D is possibly TRBD1 (5 bases). The germline V gene encodes CDR1 LGHNA and CDR2 YSLEER. The CDR3 has 14 residues. The V end was cut by 6 bases, the J end by 4 bases, with 12 bases between. CDR3 residues: CASSLGQLNEKLFF. The CDR3 region has the DNA TGCGCCAGCAGTTTGGGGCAGCTTAATGAAAAACTGTTTTTT.

This clone was seen a handful of times. V gene TRBV6-2 or TRBV6-3 combines with J gene TRBJ2-5, with 7 bases that match TRBD2. CDR1 is MNHEY and CDR2 is SVGEGT in the germline V gene. This CDR3 comprises 14 residues. V lost 0 bases and J lost 7; bases outside the gene matches: 5. The CDR3 region is CASSYSVPSGTQYF. Written as DNA, the CDR3 is TGTGCCAGCAGTTACTCAGTTCCTAGCGGGACCCAGTACTTC.

The chain has TRBV7-9 and TRBJ2-7; no clear D. Germline V lookup: CDR1 SEHNR, CDR2 FQNEAQ (reference sequence). This CDR3 is built from 15 residues. Trimming cost V 5 bases and J 3 bases, with 17 bases left between them. This chain's CDR3 is CASSLNLRPDYEQYV. The CDR3 DNA follows: TGTGCCAGCAGCCTCAATTTGCGGCCGGACTACGAGCAGTACGTC.

The rearrangement joins TRBV5-6 to TRBJ2-5; TRBD2 agrees at 11 bases. From germline, CDR1 is SGHDT and CDR2 YYEEEE. The CDR3 is made up of 15 amino acids. After removal of 3 bases from V and 5 bases from J, the junction contained 6 bases not matched to a gene. The CDR3 sequence is CASSSASGGLETQYF. DNA of the CDR3: TGTGCCAGCAGCTCCGCTAGCGGGGGGTTGGAGACCCAGTACTTC. The entire variable domain, with the rest obtained from reference TRBV5-6 and TRBJ2-5, is as follows: DAGVTQSPTHLIKTRGQQVTLRCSPKSGHDTVSWYQQALGQGPQFIFQYYEEEERQRGNFPDRFSGHQFPNYSSELNVNALLLGDSALYLCASSSASGGLETQYFGPGTRLLVL.

This chain joins TRBV18 and TRBJ1-1; 7 bases map to TRBD1. The germline V gene encodes CDR1 KGHSH and CDR2 LQKENI. Unmatched junction bases numbered 2, after V lost 0 bases and J lost 4 bases. There are 14 residues in the CDR3. CDR3 residues: CASSPPPGGTEAFF. CDR3 sequence (DNA): TGTGCCAGCTCACCACCCCCAGGGGGCACTGAAGCTTTCTTT.

This clone was counted between two and nine times. This chain links TRBV7-6 with TRBJ2-3; D is perhaps TRBD2 (5 bases). The CDR3 is 16 residues long. CDR1 is SGHVS, CDR2 FNYEAQ, per germline. V was clipped by 3 bases and J by 2 bases, with 15 bases between them. CDR3 sequence: CASSLVDYNLTDTQYF. CDR3 coding DNA: TGTGCCAGCAGCTTGGTTGACTACAACCTCACAGATACGCAGTATTTT.

The chain joins TRBV28 to TRBJ2-3, with 10 positions matching TRBD1. V lost 0 bases and J lost 4; bases outside the gene matches: 1. This CDR3 is 15 amino acids long. Germline V gene data show CDR1 as MDHEN and CDR2 as SYDVKM. CDR3 residues: CASSLWGTGADTQYF. The CDR3 DNA follows: TGTGCCAGCAGTTTATGGGGGACAGGGGCAGATACGCAGTATTTT.

This clone was counted once. The rearrangement joins TRBV6-2 or TRBV6-3 to TRBJ2-7, with D perhaps TRBD1 (6 bases). V lost 4 bases and J lost 6, with 13 bases in between. CDR1 MNHEY and CDR2 SVGEGT come from the germline V gene. The CDR3 length is 13 residues. The CDR3 DNA reads TGTGCCAGCAGTTCTTTCCAGGGGCGCGAGCAGTACGTC. This gives the protein CASSSFQGREQYV.